One sample yielded the 19 T cell receptor beta chains listed below, sequenced in a study of blood T cell repertoires in COVID-19. The protocol was immunoSEQ multiplex PCR, while the TCRdb copy is restricted to in-frame clones and leaves out a portion. The sample lists around 53,000 clones, about 88% seen once, with roughly a sixth in the top ten. Sequenced: peripheral blood. The source is a man between 65 and 80 years old with active COVID-19.

This clone was observed a handful of times. The chain employs TRBV5-1 and TRBJ2-7; TRBD1 agrees at 11 bases. The CDR3 sequence is 15 residues long. Losses at the gene ends were 4 bases for V and 9 bases for J; bases not matched to a gene: 12. Germline CDR1 reads SGHRS; CDR2 reads YFSETQ. CDR3: CASSTGQGADQGQYF. The CDR3 region has the DNA TGCGCCAGCAGCACCGGACAGGGGGCCGACCAAGGGCAGTACTTC.

This chain joins TRBV6-2 or TRBV6-3 and TRBJ1-2, with D possibly being TRBD1 (5 bases). V lost 5 bases and J lost 6, with 13 bases in between. The CDR3 sequence is 13 residues long. Germline V CDR1 and CDR2: MNHEY, SVGEGT. The CDR3, as DNA: TGTGCCAGCAGTCCGGACACGTACAATGGCTACACCTTC. Its protein is CASSPDTYNGYTF.

The chain carries TRBV5-1 and TRBJ2-3, with D maybe TRBD1 (5 bases). Deletions cut 0 bases from V and 6 bases from J, with 11 bases between. Germline V gene data show CDR1 as SGHRS and CDR2 as YFSETQ. The CDR3 loop spans 14 amino acids. The CDR3 DNA is TGCGCCAGCAGCTTGGGACAGACTGATGATACGCAGTATTTT. Amino acid sequence: CASSLGQTDDTQYF.

Within the sample, this clone is large (0.1 to 1%). V and J are TRBV5-6 and TRBJ1-6; D perhaps matches TRBD1 (6 bases). From germline, CDR1 is SGHDT and CDR2 YYEEEE. The CDR3 length is 14 residues. Trimming left V 4 bases short and J 10 bases short, with 15 bases between. Here the CDR3 DNA reads TGTGCCAGCAGCAGGGGGACCATGGGGTCACCCCTCCACTTT. This sequence encodes CASSRGTMGSPLHF.

The V and J genes are TRBV28 and TRBJ1-6, with D possibly being TRBD1 (5 bases). The germline V gene encodes CDR1 MDHEN and CDR2 SYDVKM. This CDR3 has 14 residues. Between the trimmed V and J ends, which lost 6 bases and 7 bases, there was a span of 13 bases. CDR3 region: CASRWGEVNSPLHF. The CDR3 DNA follows: TGTGCCAGCAGATGGGGGGAAGTAAATTCACCCCTCCACTTT.

The rearrangement links TRBV12-5 to TRBJ1-5, with D uncertain. Trimming took 6 bases from V and 0 from J, leaving 9 bases between them. Germline V lookup: CDR1 LGHNT, CDR2 FRNRAP. This CDR3 is 14 amino acids long. CDR3 nucleotide sequence: TGTGCTAGTGGGACCGGGAATAGCAATCAGCCCCAGCATTTT. Amino acid sequence: CASGTGNSNQPQHF.

The rearrangement joins TRBV19 to TRBJ1-4, with D tentatively TRBD1 (5 bases). The V gene lost 8 bases and the J gene lost 7 bases, with 17 bases spanning the gap. The CDR3 contains 14 residues. Germline-derived CDR1 and CDR2 are LNHDA and SQIVND (reference sequence). CDR3 sequence reads: CASGKDRTPEKLFF. The CDR3 region has the DNA TGTGCCAGTGGGAAGGATCGGACACCTGAAAAACTGTTTTTT.

This clone showed up just a few times. The rearrangement links TRBV24-1 to TRBJ2-3; D is undetermined. Trimming left V 5 bases short and J 0 bases short, with 5 bases between. Germline CDR1 and CDR2: KGHDR and SFDVKD. This CDR3 is 13 amino acids long. CDR3 residues: CATSAGSTDTQYF. The CDR3 DNA is TGTGCCACCAGTGCTGGCAGCACAGATACGCAGTATTTT.

The chain combines TRBV2 with TRBJ2-7; TRBD1 aligns across 9 bases. This CDR3 spans 16 amino acids. Losses at the gene ends were 5 bases for V and 1 base for J; bases not matched to a gene: 9. Germline V gene lookup returns CDR1 SNHLY and CDR2 FYNNEI. CDR3 sequence reads: CASSTPGDRVSYEQYF. CDR3 DNA sequence: TGTGCCAGCAGTACCCCAGGGGACAGGGTGTCCTACGAGCAGTACTTC.

This sequence joins TRBV19 and TRBJ1-1; the D gene is possibly TRBD1 (5 bases). The germline V gene encodes CDR1 LNHDA and CDR2 SQIVND (reference sequence). This CDR3 spans 14 amino acids. V was pared by 5 bases and J by 1 base, with 11 bases between. CDR3 amino acids: CASSVTASNTEAFF. The CDR3, as DNA: TGTGCCAGTAGTGTGACAGCCTCGAACACTGAAGCTTTCTTT.

The chain carries TRBV2 and TRBJ2-7, with a weak D call TRBD1 (6 bases). The CDR3 is 15 amino acids. Germline V gives CDR1 SNHLY, CDR2 FYNNEI. The V end lost 6 bases, the J end lost 5 bases, and 20 bases lay between the germline ends. The CDR3 here is CASSPATGSINEQYF. The CDR3 region has the DNA TGTGCCAGCAGCCCAGCGACAGGAAGTATCAACGAGCAGTACTTC.

J is TRBJ1-4 and V is TRBV2; D gene uncertain. In germline, CDR1 is SNHLY, CDR2 FYNNEI. The CDR3 contains 12 residues. The V and J ends lost 5 bases and 4 bases respectively, with 5 bases between them. The CDR3, as DNA: TGTGCCAGCAGTATCAGTAATGAAAAACTGTTTTTT. Translating gives CASSISNEKLFF.

This chain uses TRBV6-2 or TRBV6-3 with TRBJ2-1, with 10 bases that match TRBD2. CDR1 and CDR2 (germline): MNHEY, SVGEGT. The trim removed 4 bases at V and 8 bases at J, leaving 11 bases unmatched. The CDR3 runs 16 residues. The CDR3 coding sequence is TGTGCCAGCAGTTGGCCGGCTAGCGGGAGTTCGGATGAGCAGTTCTTC. Translating gives CASSWPASGSSDEQFF.

This clone was seen just once. The chain links TRBV7-2 to TRBJ2-7; no reliable D call. This CDR3 region has 14 residues. Germline V gives CDR1 SGHTA, CDR2 FQGNSA. Trimming shortened V by 3 bases and J by 6 bases, and 15 bases separated the two germline ends. The CDR3 region is CASSFGNRASEQYF. The DNA of the CDR3 is TGTGCCAGCAGCTTCGGTAATCGAGCTTCCGAGCAGTACTTC.

This chain connects TRBV2 to TRBJ1-1; a weak D match, TRBD1 (6 bases). The CDR3 loop spans 13 amino acids. Per germline, CDR1 SNHLY and CDR2 FYNNEI. Trimming took 8 bases from V and 2 from J, leaving 12 bases between them. The CDR3: CASGRQENTEAFF. Here the CDR3 DNA reads TGTGCCAGCGGTCGACAGGAAAACACTGAAGCTTTCTTT.

The V and J genes are TRBV5-1 and TRBJ2-2; D is uncertain. CDR3 length equals 14 residues. Looked up from germline, CDR1 is SGHRS and CDR2 is YFSETQ. V was cut by 2 bases and J by 4 bases, with 9 bases left in between. The chain's CDR3 is CASSFTLSTGELFF. The CDR3 DNA is TGCGCCAGCAGCTTCACATTATCCACCGGGGAGCTGTTTTTT.

This chain links TRBV6-5 with TRBJ2-1; D is possibly TRBD1 (6 bases). The ends were cut back, 6 bases at V and 9 bases at J, with 12 bases in the middle. CDR1 and CDR2 (germline): MNHEY, SVGAGI. CDR3 length equals 12 residues. The CDR3 DNA reads as TGTGCCAGCAGATCACAGGGTAGTGAGCAGTTCTTC. It translates to CASRSQGSEQFF.

This CDR3 reads CASSATGGAYQPQHF. CDR3 sequence (DNA): TGTGCCAGTAGTGCTACAGGGGGAGCATATCAGCCCCAGCATTTT. The gene calls are TRBV19 and TRBJ1-5; 8 nucleotides match TRBD1. Germline values: CDR1 LNHDA, CDR2 SQIVND (reference sequence). There are 15 residues in the CDR3. V gave up 5 bases and J gave up 5 bases; unmatched junction bases: 8. Full variable domain (remainder filled in from reference TRBV19 and TRBJ1-5): DGGITQSPKYLFRKEGQNVTLSCEQNLNHDAMYWYRQDPGQGLRLIYYSQIVNDFQKGDIAEGYSVSREKKESFPLTVTSAQKNPTAFYLCASSATGGAYQPQHFGDGTRLSIL.

The V gene is TRBV7-2, the J gene TRBJ2-7; D remains unclear. V lost 5 bases and J 7 bases, leaving 12 bases between the germline ends. CDR1 is SGHTA and CDR2 is FQGNSA in the germline V gene. CDR3 length: 12 residues. The DNA for the CDR3 is TGTGCCAGCAGCCCCCGACACGAGGAGCAGTACTTC. It codes for CASSPRHEEQYF.